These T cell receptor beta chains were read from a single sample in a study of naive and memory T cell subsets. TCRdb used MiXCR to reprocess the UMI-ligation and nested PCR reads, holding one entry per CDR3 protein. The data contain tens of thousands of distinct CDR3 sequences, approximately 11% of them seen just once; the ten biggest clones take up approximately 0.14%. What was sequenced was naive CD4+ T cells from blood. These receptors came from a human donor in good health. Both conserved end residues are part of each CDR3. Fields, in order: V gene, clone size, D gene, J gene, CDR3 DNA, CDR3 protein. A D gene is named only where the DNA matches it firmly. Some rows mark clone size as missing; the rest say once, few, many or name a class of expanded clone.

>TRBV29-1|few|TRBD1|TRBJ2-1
TGCAGCGTTCCGGGACAGGGGGCGAACGGCTACAATGAGCAGTTCTTC
CSVPGQGANGYNEQFF
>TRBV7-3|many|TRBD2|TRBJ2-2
TGTGCCAGCAGCTCCTCGGGACTAGCGGGAGGGTATACCGGGGAGCTGTTTTTT
CASSSSGLAGGYTGELFF
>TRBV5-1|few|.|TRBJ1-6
TGCGCCAGCAGCTTGACGACTTCCCAGAATTCACCCCTCCACTTT
CASSLTTSQNSPLHF
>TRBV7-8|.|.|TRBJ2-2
TGTGCCAGCAGCAGGAGGCAGGGGACGAACACCGGGGAGCTGTTTTTT
CASSRRQGTNTGELFF
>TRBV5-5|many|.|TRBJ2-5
TGTGCCAGCAGCCCTCAACTAACTGTAAGCGAGACCCAGTACTTC
CASSPQLTVSETQYF
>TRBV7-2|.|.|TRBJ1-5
TGTGCCAGCAGCACGGGACGCTATCAGCCCCAGCATTTT
CASSTGRYQPQHF
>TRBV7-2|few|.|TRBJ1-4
TGTGCCAGCAGCTCCGTATCGACGGCCCAGGGAGAAAAACTGTTTTTT
CASSSVSTAQGEKLFF
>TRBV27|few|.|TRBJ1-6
TGTGCCAGCAGTTTCGGAGGTCTCGATAATTCACCCCTCCACTTT
CASSFGGLDNSPLHF
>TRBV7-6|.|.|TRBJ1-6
TGTGCCAGCAGCTTAGTAGTGGATTCACCCCTCCACTTT
CASSLVVDSPLHF
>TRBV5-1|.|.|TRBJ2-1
TGCGCCAGCAGCAATGGGGGGGCCAATGAGCAGTTCTTC
CASSNGGANEQFF
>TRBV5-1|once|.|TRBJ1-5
TGCGCCAGCAGCTTGGGGGACGGGCGCAATCAGCCCCAGCATTTT
CASSLGDGRNQPQHF
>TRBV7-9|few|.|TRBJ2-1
TGTGCCAGCAGCCGAGGACCCAATCAAGAGCAGTTCTTC
CASSRGPNQEQFF
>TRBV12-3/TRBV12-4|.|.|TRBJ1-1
TGTGCCAGCAGTTCTAGGACAGTCTTCAATATGAACACTGAAGCTTTCTTT
CASSSRTVFNMNTEAFF
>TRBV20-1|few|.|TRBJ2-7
TGCAGTGCTAGAGGAGACTTGGCGACCTCCTACGAGCAGTACTTC
CSARGDLATSYEQYF
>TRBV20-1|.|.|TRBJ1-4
TGCAGTGCTAGTAGCGGGCCCGGAGATGAAAAACTGTTTTTT
CSASSGPGDEKLFF
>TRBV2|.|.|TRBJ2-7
TGTGCCAGCAGTGCTGGGAAGTTCTACGAGCAGTACTTC
CASSAGKFYEQYF
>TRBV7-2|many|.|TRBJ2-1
TGTGCCAGCAGCTTGAGTTCCGATGAGCAGTTCTTC
CASSLSSDEQFF
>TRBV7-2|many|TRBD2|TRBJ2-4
TGTGCCAGCAGCTCCGGACTAGCTTGGGGCATTCAGTACTTC
CASSSGLAWGIQYF
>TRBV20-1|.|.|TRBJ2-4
TGCAGTGCTAGCCCGCCCGACAGTCGGGGAGCCAAAAACATTCAGTACTTC
CSASPPDSRGAKNIQYF
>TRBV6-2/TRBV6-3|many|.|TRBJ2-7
TGTGCCAGCAGTTATTTGTCGACCTACGAGCAGTACTTC
CASSYLSTYEQYF
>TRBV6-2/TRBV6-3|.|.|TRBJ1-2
TGTGCCAGCACTACCCGGCCAGGACGCTATGGCTACACCTTC
CASTTRPGRYGYTF
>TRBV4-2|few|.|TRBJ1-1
TGTGCCAGCAGCCAAGAAGCGACTGAAGCTTTCTTT
CASSQEATEAFF
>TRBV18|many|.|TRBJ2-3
TGTGCCAGCTCACTAGGGTCAGCCGAAGCAGATACGCAGTATTTT
CASSLGSAEADTQYF
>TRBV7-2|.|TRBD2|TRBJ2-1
TGTGCCAGCAGCCTGGGACTAGCAGTCAATGAGCAGTTCTTC
CASSLGLAVNEQFF
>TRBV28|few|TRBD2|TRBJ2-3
TGTGCCAGCAGTTTATACCGACTAGCGGGAGATCGGAAGGCAGATACGCAGTATTTT
CASSLYRLAGDRKADTQYF
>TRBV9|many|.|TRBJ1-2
TGTGCCAGCAGCGTAAGAGACAGCTATGGCTACACCTTC
CASSVRDSYGYTF
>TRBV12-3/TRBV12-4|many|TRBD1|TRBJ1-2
TGTGCCAGCAGTCGACGGACAGGCGTTAACTATGGCTACACCTTC
CASSRRTGVNYGYTF
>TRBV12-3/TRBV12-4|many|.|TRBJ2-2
TGTGCCAGCAGTTTGTGGGGTTCGGCCGGGGAGCTGTTTTTT
CASSLWGSAGELFF
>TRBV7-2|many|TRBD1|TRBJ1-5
TGTGCCAGCAGCTTGGGGGACAGGGGTGGTCAGCCCCAGCATTTT
CASSLGDRGGQPQHF
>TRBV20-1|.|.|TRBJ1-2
TGCAGTGCTAGGGAAGGGGCTGGCTACACCTTC
CSAREGAGYTF
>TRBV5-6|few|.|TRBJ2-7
TGTGCCAGCAGCTCCCGGACTAAAAATACCTACGAGCAGTACTTC
CASSSRTKNTYEQYF
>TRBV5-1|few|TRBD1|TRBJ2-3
TGCGCCAGCAGGCAAGGACAGGAAAAACTATTGGATACGCAGTATTTT
CASRQGQEKLLDTQYF
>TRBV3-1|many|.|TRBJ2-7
TGTGCCAGCAGCCAATCCGGGGCCTCCTACGAGCAGTACTTC
CASSQSGASYEQYF
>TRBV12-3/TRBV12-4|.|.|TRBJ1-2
TGTGCCAGCAGTTTGGTGGGGAGTCGTGAGCGGTGGGGCTACACCTTC
CASSLVGSRERWGYTF
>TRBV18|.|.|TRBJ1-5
TGTGCCAGCTCACCACAGGCGGGCAATCAGCCCCAGCATTTT
CASSPQAGNQPQHF
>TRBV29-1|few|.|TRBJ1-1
TGCAGCGTCTGGGAAAGACAGCTTACGAACACTGAAGCTTTCTTT
CSVWERQLTNTEAFF
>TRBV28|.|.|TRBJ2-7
TGTGCCAGCAGTTTCTCCAGCTCCTACGAGCAGTACTTC
CASSFSSSYEQYF
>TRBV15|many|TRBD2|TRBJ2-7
TGTGCCACCAGCAGTGACGGGGGGGGCTACGAGCAGTACTTC
CATSSDGGGYEQYF
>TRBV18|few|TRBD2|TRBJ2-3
TGTGCCAGCTCACCGCGTCAGACTAGCGGGGGCACAGATACGCAGTATTTT
CASSPRQTSGGTDTQYF
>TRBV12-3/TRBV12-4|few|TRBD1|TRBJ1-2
TGTGCCAGCAGTATCCAGGGGGCACCGGTCTATGGCTACACCTTC
CASSIQGAPVYGYTF
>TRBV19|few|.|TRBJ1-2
TGTGCCAGTAGTATAGACGGGTCGACTGGTGGCTACACCTTC
CASSIDGSTGGYTF
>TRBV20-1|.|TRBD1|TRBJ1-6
TGCAGTGCTAGGGCCGGGACAGGGGTTAATTCACCCCTCCACTTT
CSARAGTGVNSPLHF
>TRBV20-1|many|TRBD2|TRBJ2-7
TGCAGTGCTAGTAGGCGGGGGGGCATCTACGAGCAGTACTTC
CSASRRGGIYEQYF
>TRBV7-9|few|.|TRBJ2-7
TGTGCCAGCAGCAAACAGTACCCAACCGACGAGCAGTACTTC
CASSKQYPTDEQYF
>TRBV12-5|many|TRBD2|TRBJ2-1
TGTGCTAGTGCCAGACTAGCGGGAGGAGTCTTTGAGCAGTTCTTC
CASARLAGGVFEQFF
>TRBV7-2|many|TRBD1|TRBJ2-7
TGTGCCAGCAGTACAGGACAGGGGAGGTCCTACGAGCAGTACTTC
CASSTGQGRSYEQYF
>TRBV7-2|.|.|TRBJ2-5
TGTGCCAGCAGCCGTTCGGGACTTTACATAGAACCTGGGGCCCAGTACTTC
CASSRSGLYIEPGAQYF